This entry is about one TCR beta chain. The antigen is not known. This entry comes from a study of T-cell reconstitution after alpha-beta-depleted transplantation in children. The length of the CDR3 is 15 residues. V was trimmed by 0 bases and J by 2 bases, leaving 8 bases between them. Germline assignment: CDR1 MNHEY and CDR2 SVGEGT. Findings and caveats of the study: Newly produced T cells mostly accounted for T-cell counts and diversity one year post-transplant. Elevated TCRbeta diversity at day 60 was traced, in some patients, to surviving recipient T cells and thymic progenitors. There were reportedly several hundred expanded graft clones from which alpha-beta T cells came about two months after transplant.

It was with unique molecular identifiers that the TCRbeta library was prepared. TCRdb reprocessed the PCR reads via MiXCR and lists one record per CDR3 protein. This table holds a few hundred thousand distinct CDR3 sequences, 43% found once. J is TRBJ2-1 and V is TRBV6-2 or TRBV6-3; maybe TRBD2 (5 bases). This clonotype was sampled from a girl aged 2-10 years with aplastic anemia, due to receive a stem cell transplant. The sample in question was PBMCs, obtained before TCRalphabeta/CD19-depleted stem cell transplant. The CDR3 sequence is CASSYSNGAYNEQFF. CDR3 nucleotide sequence: TGTGCCAGCAGTTACTCGAACGGGGCCTACAATGAGCAGTTCTTC.